The T cell receptor beta chain under discussion was sequenced for a study of T-cell memory formation after mild COVID-19 listed by TCRdb under 2021. Regarding the research as a whole: Most TCR sequence clusters were specific to one of the two donors. In two donors, T-cell clones that expanded and contracted after mild COVID-19 were followed by sequencing TCRalpha and TCRbeta repertoires longitudinally. Two young, previously healthy adult volunteers made up the cohort, one male and one female.

Overall results and qualifications from the work: The study included only a couple of mild cases, and larger cohorts that include severe cases with pre-infection samples were judged to be necessary. Some responding clones were found in pre-infection memory, which suggests that pre-existing cross-reactive memory T cells took part in the SARS-CoV-2 response. Contracting CD4+ clones were found mainly in CM and EM memory subsets, while CD8+ clones were enriched in EMRA. Clones contracting from day 15 to 85 had balanced CD4/CD8 phenotypes, while a second wave expanding from day 15 to 37 was biased towards CD4+. Whether the second-wave clones peaking on day 37 were SARS-CoV-2 specific was not confirmed.

This clonotype was detected a few times. Its antigen is still unknown. No base quality values were provided; no much bigger clone lies one nucleotide off. PBMCs were isolated by Ficoll-Paque density gradient centrifugation. The run used an Illumina NovaSeq 6000. Using 5'RACE with constant-segment primers, TCRalpha and TCRbeta cDNA libraries were constructed, with sample barcodes and unique molecular identifiers added in the process. RNA was extracted from every sample with Trizol reagent. The libraries were amplified in two PCR steps, and the second step added a second sample barcode and Illumina TruSeq adapters. Sequencing of libraries was performed on an Illumina NovaSeq with 2 x 150 bp paired-end reads. Concerning the study's data processing: Reads were demultiplexed and collapsed into UMI-guided consensus sequences with migec v1.2.7. With mixcr v2.1.11, UMI consensuses were aligned to TRA and TRB V and J templates and assembled into clonotypes. A clonotype was counted as expanded or contracted only if both edgeR and NoisET called the change significant, with noise models trained on biological replicates. For edgeR calls, the cutoffs were a false discovery rate-adjusted p below 0.01 and a log2 fold-change threshold of 1. PCA with hierarchical clustering of max-normalized trajectories of the 1000 most abundant clonotypes was used as exploratory dynamics analysis. Separately sequenced CD4+ and CD8+ repertoires were used to assign the CD4 or CD8 phenotype of responding clones. In TCRdb, the public reads were trimmed at Q25 with fastp and aligned with MiXCR, with productive beta chains retained. Rows with a matching CDR3 protein are joined into one entry that keeps the most common DNA and genes. It is TCRdb's table, rather than the study itself, that gives the V and J calls and clone size. Within this sample are approximately 51,000 distinct CDR3 sequences, with 9.3% of them counted one time only. The ten largest make up roughly 12% of the sample.

Sequenced input: PBMCs or a T cell subset sorted from them (not recorded which). The sequence derives from an adult woman who had mild COVID-19 (a few samples of this study predate the infection). The sample titles of this study are shuffled in the database, so cell type and time point are left out; the donor was told from shared clones.

The DNA sequence reads TGTGCCAGCAGCGTCGCCGACAGTCCCATTCAGTACTTC. The encoded protein is CASSVADSPIQYF. The V gene is TRBV9 and the J gene is TRBJ2-4; the D gene is perhaps TRBD1, on 5 matching bases. CDR1 and CDR2 are read off the germline V gene as SGDLS and YYNGEE. V is clipped by 2 bases and J by 9 bases, and the sequence between their germline boundaries is 12 bases long. The cysteine opens and the phenylalanine closes a CDR3 of 13 amino acids. Only the CDR3 DNA is retained, 39 bases long and in frame from the first base.